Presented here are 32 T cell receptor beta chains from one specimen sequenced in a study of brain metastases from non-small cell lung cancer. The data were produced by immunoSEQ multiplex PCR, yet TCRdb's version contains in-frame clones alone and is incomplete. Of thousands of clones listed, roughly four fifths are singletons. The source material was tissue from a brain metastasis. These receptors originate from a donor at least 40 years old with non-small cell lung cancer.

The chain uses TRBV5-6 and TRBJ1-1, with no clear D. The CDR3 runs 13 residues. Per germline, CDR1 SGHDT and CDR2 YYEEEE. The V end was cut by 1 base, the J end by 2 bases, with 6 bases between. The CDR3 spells CASSLTLNTEAFF. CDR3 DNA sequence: TGTGCCAGCAGCTTGACTCTCAACACTGAAGCTTTCTTT.

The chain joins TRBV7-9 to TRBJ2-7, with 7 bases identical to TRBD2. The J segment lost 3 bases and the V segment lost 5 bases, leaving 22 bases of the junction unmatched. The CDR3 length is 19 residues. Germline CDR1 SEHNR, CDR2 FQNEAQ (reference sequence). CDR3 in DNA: TGTGCCAGCAGCCATTCCACCTTACTAGCGACGGCCGCCCACTACGAGCAGTACTTC. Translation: CASSHSTLLATAAHYEQYF.

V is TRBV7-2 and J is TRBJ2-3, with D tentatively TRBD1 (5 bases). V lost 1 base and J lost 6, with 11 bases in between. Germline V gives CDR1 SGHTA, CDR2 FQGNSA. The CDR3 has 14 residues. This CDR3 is CASSLDRGSDTQYF. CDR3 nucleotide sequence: TGTGCCAGCAGCTTAGATAGGGGATCGGATACGCAGTATTTT.

The CDR3 DNA reads as TGTGCCAGCAGCTTCTTTCAAGGTGGGAAAGCTTTCTTT. This encodes CASSFFQGGKAFF. The genes are TRBV13 and TRBJ1-1, with unresolved D. The CDR3 runs to 13 residues. V was cut by 3 bases and J by 9 bases, with 14 bases left in between. CDR1 is PRHDT and CDR2 is FYEKMQ in the germline V gene (reference sequence).

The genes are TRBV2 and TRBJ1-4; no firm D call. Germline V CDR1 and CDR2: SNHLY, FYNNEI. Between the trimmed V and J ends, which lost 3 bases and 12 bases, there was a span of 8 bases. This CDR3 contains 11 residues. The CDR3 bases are TGTGCCAGCAGTGATCAGAGAGAACTGTTTTTT. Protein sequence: CASSDQRELFF.

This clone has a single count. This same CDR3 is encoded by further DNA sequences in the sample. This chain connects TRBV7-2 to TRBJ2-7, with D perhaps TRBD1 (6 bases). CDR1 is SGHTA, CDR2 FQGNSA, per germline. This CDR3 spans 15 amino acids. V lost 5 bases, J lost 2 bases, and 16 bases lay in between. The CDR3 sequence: CASSPMTRGPYEQYF. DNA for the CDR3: TGTGCCAGCAGCCCAATGACCAGGGGCCCCTACGAGCAGTACTTC. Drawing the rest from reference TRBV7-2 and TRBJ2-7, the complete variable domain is GAGVSQSPSNKVTEKGKDVELRCDPISGHTALYWYRQSLGQGLEFLIYFQGNSAPDKSGLPSDRFSAERTGGSVSTLTIQRTQQEDSAVYLCASSPMTRGPYEQYFGPGTRLTVT.

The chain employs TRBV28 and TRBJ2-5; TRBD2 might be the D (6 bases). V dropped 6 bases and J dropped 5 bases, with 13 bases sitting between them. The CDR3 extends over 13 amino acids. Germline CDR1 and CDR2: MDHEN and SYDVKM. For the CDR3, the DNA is TGTGCCAGCAGCGTGGGAGGTACGGAGACCCAGTACTTC. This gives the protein CASSVGGTETQYF.

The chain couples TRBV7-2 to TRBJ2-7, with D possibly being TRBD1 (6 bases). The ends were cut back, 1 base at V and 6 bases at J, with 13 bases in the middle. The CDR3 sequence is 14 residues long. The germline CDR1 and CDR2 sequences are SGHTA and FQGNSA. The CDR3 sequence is CASSLGRGRFEQYF. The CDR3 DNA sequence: TGTGCCAGCAGCTTAGGCAGGGGCAGGTTCGAGCAGTACTTC.

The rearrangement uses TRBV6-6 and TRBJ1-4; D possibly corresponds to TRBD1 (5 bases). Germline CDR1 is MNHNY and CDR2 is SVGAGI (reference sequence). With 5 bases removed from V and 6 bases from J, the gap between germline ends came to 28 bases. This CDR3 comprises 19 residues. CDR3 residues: CASSPNYQGKFGRHEKLFF. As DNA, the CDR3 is TGTGCCAGCAGTCCTAACTACCAGGGAAAATTCGGTCGTCATGAAAAACTGTTTTTT.

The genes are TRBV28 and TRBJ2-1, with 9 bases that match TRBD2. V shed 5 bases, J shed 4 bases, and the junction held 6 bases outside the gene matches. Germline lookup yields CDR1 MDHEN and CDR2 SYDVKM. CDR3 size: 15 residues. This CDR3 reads CASSRLAELYNEQFF. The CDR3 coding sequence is TGTGCCAGCAGTCGACTAGCGGAGCTATACAATGAGCAGTTCTTC. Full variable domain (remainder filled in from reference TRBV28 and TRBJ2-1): DVKVTQSSRYLVKRTGEKVFLECVQDMDHENMFWYRQDPGLGLRLIYFSYDVKMKEKGDIPEGYSVSREKKERFSLILESASTNQTSMYLCASSRLAELYNEQFFGPGTRLTVL.

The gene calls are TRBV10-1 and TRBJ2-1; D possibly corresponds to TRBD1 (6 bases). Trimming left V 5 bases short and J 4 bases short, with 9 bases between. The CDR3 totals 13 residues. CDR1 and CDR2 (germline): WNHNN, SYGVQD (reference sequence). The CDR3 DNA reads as TGCGCCAGCAGTAGACAGGAGTACAATGAGCAGTTCTTC. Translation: CASSRQEYNEQFF.

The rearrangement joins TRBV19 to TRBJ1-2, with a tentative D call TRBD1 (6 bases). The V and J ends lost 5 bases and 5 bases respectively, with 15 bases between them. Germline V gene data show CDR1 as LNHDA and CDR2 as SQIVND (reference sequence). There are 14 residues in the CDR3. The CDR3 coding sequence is TGTGCCAGTAGTTCTTACAGGGACACTTATGGCTACACCTTC. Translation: CASSSYRDTYGYTF.

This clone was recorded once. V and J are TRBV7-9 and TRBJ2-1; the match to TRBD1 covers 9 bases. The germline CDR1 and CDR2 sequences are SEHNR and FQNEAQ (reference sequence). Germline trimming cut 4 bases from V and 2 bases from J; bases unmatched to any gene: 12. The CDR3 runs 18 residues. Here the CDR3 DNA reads TGTGCCAGCAGCTCCTCTGACAGGGGGAAGGGCCCCTACAATGAGCAGTTCTTC. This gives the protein CASSSSDRGKGPYNEQFF.

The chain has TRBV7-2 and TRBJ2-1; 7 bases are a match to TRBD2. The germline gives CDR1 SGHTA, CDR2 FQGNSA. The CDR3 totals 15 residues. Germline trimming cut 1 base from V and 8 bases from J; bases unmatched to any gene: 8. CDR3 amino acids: CASSLVGGRFYEQFF. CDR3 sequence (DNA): TGTGCCAGCAGCTTAGTGGGCGGGAGATTTTATGAGCAGTTCTTC. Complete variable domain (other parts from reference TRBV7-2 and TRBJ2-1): GAGVSQSPSNKVTEKGKDVELRCDPISGHTALYWYRQSLGQGLEFLIYFQGNSAPDKSGLPSDRFSAERTGGSVSTLTIQRTQQEDSAVYLCASSLVGGRFYEQFFGPGTRLTVL.

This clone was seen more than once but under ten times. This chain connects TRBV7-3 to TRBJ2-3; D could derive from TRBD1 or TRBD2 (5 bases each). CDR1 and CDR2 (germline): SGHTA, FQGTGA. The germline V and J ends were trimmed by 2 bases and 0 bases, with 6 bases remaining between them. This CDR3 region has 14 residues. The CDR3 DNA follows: TGTGCCAGCAGCTTATGGGACAGCACAGATACGCAGTATTTT. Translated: CASSLWDSTDTQYF. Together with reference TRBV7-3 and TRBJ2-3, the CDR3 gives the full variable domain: GAGVSQTPSNKVTEKGKYVELRCDPISGHTALYWYRQSLGQGPEFLIYFQGTGAADDSGLPNDRFFAVRPEGSVSTLKIQRTERGDSAVYLCASSLWDSTDTQYFGPGTRLTVL.

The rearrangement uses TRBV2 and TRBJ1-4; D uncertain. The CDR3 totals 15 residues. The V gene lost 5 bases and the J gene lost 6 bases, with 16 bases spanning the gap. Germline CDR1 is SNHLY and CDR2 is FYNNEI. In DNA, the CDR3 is TGTGCCAGCAGTCGCGTGGGGAAGGGAGATGAAAAACTGTTTTTT. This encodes CASSRVGKGDEKLFF.

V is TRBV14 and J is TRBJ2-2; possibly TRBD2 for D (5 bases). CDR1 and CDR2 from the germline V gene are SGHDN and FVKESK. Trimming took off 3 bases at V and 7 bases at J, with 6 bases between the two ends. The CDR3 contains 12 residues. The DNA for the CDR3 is TGTGCCAGCAGCCATACTAGCGGGGAGCTGTTTTTT. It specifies CASSHTSGELFF.

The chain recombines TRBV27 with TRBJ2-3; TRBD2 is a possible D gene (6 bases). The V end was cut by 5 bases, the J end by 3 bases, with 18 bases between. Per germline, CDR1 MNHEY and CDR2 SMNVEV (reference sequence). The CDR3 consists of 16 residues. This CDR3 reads CASSVARGKGTDTQYF. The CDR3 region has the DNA TGTGCCAGCAGTGTCGCCCGGGGGAAGGGGACAGATACGCAGTATTTT.

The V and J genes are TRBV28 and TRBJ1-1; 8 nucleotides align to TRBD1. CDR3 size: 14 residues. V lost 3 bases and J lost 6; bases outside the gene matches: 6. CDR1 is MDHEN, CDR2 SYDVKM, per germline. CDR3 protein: CASSLGRGRAEAFF. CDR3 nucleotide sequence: TGTGCCAGCAGTTTGGGCAGGGGGCGAGCTGAAGCTTTCTTT.

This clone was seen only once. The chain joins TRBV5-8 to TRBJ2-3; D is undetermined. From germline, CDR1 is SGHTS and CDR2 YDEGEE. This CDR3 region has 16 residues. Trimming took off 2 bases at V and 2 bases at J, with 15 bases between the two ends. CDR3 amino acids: CASSFFLVESTDTQYF. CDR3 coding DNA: TGTGCCAGCAGCTTTTTCTTAGTGGAGTCCACAGATACGCAGTATTTT.

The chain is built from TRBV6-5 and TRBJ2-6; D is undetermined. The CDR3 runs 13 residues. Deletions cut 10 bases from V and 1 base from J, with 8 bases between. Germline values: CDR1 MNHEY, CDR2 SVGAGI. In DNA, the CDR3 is TGTGCCACCATCGGATCTGGGGCCAACGTCCTGACTTTC. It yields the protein CATIGSGANVLTF.

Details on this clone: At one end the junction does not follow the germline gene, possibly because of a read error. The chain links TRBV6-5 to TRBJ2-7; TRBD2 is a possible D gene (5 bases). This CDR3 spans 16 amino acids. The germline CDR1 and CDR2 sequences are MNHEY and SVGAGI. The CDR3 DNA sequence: TGTGTCAGCAGTTCCCCCTTTGAGGGTAGCTCCTACGAGCAGTACTTC. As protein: CVSSSPFEGSSYEQYF.

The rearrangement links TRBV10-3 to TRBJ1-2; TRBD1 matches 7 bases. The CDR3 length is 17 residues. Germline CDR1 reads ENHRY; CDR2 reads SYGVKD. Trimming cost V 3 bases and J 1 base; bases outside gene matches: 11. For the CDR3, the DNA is TGTGCCATCAGTGACAGGAAAACGACAGGGATTAACTATGGCTACACCTTC. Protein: CAISDRKTTGINYGYTF.

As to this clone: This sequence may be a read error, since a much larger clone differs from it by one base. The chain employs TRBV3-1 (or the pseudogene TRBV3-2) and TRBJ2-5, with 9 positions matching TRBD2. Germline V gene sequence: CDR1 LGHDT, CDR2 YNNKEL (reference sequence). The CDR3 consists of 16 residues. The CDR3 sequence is CASNQGISGGQETQYF. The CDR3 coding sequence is TGTGCCAGCAACCAAGGGATTAGCGGGGGTCAAGAGACCCAGTACTTC.

CDR3 nucleotide sequence: TGTGCCTGGAGTGAGTACAGCTATGGCTACACCTTC. Translation: CAWSEYSYGYTF. The J gene is TRBJ1-2, the V gene TRBV30; D is unresolved. The CDR3 length is 12 residues. V shed 1 base and J shed 4 bases, with 7 bases lying between them. Germline V gene sequence: CDR1 GTSNPN, CDR2 SVGIG (reference sequence).

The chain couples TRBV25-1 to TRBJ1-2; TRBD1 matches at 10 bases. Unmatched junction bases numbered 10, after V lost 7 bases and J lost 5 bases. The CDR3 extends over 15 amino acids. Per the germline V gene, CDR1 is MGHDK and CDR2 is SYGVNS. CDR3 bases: TGTGCCAGCACGGGGCATGGGACAGGGGCTTATGGCTACACCTTC. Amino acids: CASTGHGTGAYGYTF.

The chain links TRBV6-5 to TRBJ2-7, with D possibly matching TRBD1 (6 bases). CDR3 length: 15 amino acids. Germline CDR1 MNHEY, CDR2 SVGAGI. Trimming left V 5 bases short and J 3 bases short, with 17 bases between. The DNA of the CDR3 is TGTGCCAGCAGTAGAGGGGGAATGACGGACTACGAGCAGTACTTC. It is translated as CASSRGGMTDYEQYF.

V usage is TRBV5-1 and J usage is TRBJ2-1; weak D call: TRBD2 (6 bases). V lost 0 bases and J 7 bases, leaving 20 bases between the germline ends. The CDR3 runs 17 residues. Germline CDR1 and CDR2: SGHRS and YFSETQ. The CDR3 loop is CASSLAVGRESRNEQFF. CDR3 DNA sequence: TGCGCCAGCAGCTTGGCGGTAGGACGGGAGTCTAGGAATGAGCAGTTCTTC.

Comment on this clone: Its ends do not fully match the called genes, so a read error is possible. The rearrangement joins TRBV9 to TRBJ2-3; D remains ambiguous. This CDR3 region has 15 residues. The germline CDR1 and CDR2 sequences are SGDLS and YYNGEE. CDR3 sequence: CASNVATTSTDTQYF. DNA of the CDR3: TGTGCCAGCAACGTAGCTACAACTAGCACAGATACGCAGTATTTT.

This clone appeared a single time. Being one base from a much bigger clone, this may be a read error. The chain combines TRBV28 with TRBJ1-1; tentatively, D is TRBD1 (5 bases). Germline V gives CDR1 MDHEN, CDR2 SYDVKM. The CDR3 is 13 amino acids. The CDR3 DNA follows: TGTGCCAGCAGTTACAGACAGAACATTGAAGCTTTCTTT. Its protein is CASSYRQNIEAFF.

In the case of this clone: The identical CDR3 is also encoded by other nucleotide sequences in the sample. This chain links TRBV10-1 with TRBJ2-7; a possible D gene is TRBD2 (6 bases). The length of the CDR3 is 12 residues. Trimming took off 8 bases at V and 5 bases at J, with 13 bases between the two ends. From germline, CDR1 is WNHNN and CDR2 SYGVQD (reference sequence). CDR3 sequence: CASGGTPDEQYF. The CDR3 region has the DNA TGCGCCAGCGGGGGGACGCCGGACGAGCAGTACTTC.

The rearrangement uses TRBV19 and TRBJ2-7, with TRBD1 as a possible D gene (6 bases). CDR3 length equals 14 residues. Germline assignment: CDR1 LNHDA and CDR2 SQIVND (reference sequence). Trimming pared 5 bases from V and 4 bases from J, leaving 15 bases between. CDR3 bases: TGTGCCAGTAGTCTACAGGGCGACGTTTACGAGCAGTACTTC. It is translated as CASSLQGDVYEQYF.